The clone carrying this T cell receptor (beta chain) was seen a handful of times. Using RNA transcripts as the source, TCR beta CDR3 regions were amplified. RT-PCR in the first round (using the HTBI primer set) targeted the TCR CDR3. TCRdb ran MiXCR on the multiplex PCR reads and lists one entry per CDR3 protein. The sample yields approximately 690,000 distinct CDR3 sequences, around 21% seen once. From germline, CDR1 is LGHNA and CDR2 YSLEER. The CDR3 contains 17 residues. V lost 0 bases and J lost 4; bases outside the gene matches: 4. These data are taken from a study of T cells in Graves' hyperthyroidism and ophthalmopathy. At the level of the study: Peripheral blood was collected at initial diagnosis, before any treatment.

Sequenced input: blood. The clonotype comes from a man aged 30 to 39 with Graves' ophthalmopathy. The chain employs TRBV4-3 and TRBJ2-1; 12 bases map to TRBD1. CDR3 in amino acids: CASSQEGTGGRYNEQFF. For the CDR3, the DNA is TGCGCCAGCAGCCAAGAAGGGACAGGGGGCAGGTACAATGAGCAGTTCTTC.